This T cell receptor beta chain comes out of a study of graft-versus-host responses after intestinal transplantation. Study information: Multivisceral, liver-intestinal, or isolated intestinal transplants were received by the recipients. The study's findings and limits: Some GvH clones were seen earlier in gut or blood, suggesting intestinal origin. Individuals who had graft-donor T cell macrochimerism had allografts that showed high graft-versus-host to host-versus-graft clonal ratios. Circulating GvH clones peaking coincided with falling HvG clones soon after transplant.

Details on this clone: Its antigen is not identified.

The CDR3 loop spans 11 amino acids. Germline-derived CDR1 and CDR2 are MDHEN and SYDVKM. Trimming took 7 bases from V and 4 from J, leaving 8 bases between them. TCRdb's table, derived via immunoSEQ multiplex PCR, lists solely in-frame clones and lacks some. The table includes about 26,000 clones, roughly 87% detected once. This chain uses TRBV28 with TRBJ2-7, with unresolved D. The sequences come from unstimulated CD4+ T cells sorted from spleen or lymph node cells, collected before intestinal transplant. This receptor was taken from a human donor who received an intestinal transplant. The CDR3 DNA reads TGTGCCAGCAACTCCGGATACGAGCAGTACTTC. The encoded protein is CASNSGYEQYF.